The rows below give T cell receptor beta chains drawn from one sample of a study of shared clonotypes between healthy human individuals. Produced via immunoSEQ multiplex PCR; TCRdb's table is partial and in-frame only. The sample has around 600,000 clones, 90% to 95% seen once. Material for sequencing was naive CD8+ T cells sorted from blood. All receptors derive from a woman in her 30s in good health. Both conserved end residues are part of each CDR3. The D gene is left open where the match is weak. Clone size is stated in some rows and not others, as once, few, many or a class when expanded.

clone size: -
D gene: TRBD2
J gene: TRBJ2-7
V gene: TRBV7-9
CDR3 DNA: TGTGCCAGCAGCACGACTAGCGGGAGGCAGGACGAGCAGTACTTC
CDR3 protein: CASSTTSGRQDEQYF

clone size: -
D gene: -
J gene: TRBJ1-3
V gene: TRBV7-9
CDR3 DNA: TGTGCCAGCAGCTTAGCCCAGAACTCTGGAAACACCATATATTTT
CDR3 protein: CASSLAQNSGNTIYF

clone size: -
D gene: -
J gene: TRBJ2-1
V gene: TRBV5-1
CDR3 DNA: TGCGCCAGCAGCGCACAGGGCTACAATGAGCAGTTCTTC
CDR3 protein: CASSAQGYNEQFF

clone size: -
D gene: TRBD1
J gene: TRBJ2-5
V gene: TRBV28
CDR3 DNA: TGTGCCAGCAGTTTACTGGGACAGTACCAAGAGACCCAGTACTTC
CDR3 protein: CASSLLGQYQETQYF

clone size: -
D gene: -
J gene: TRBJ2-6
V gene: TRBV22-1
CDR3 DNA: TGTCCTGGGAGTTTAGTACAACAAAGTCGGGCCAACGTCCTGACTTTC
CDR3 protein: CPGSLVQQSRANVLTF

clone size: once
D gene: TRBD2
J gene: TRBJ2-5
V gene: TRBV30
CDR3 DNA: TGTGCCTGGAGCCTGAGCGGGAGCGGAGAGACCCAGTACTTC
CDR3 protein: CAWSLSGSGETQYF

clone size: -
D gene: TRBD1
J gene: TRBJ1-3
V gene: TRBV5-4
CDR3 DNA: TGTGCCAGCAGCAGCCCGGGACAGGGAAACACCATATATTTT
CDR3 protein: CASSSPGQGNTIYF

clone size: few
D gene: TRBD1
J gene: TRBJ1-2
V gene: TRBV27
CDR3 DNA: TGTGCCAGCAGTGAAGACCGGGACAGATATGGCTACACCTTC
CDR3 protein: CASSEDRDRYGYTF

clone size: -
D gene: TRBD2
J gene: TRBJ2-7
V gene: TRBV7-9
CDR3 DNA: TGTGCCAGCAGCTCGACCTCGATAACTAGCGGTTACGAGCAGTACTTC
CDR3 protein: CASSSTSITSGYEQYF

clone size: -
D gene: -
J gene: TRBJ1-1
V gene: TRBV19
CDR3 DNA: TGTGCCAGTAGTAGTTTCGGCGGGGACACTGAAGCTTTCTTT
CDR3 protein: CASSSFGGDTEAFF